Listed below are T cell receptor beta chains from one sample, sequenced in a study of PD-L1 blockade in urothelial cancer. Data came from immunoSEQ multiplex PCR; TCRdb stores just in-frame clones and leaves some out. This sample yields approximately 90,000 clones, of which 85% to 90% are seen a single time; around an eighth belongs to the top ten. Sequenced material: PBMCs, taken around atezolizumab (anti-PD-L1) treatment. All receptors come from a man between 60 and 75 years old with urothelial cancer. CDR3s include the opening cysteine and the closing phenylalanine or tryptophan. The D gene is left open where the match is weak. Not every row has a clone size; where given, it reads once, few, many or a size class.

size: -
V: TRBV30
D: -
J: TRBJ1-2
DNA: TGTGCCTGGAATAATAACTATGGCTACACCTTC
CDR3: CAWNNNYGYTF

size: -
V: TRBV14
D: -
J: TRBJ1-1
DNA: TGTGCCAGCAGCCTCCTGGGGGGTGGAGACACTGAAGCTTTCTTT
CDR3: CASSLLGGGDTEAFF

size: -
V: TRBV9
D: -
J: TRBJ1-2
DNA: TGTGCCAGCAGCGCTAGTCCGTCTGGGACAAAGTTGGGCTACACCTTC
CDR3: CASSASPSGTKLGYTF

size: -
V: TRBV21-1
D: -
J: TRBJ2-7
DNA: TGTGCCAGCAGCAAACACGAGACAATTCCGGGACTAGCGGGAAAGACGGCCTACGAGCAGTACTTC
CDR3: CASSKHETIPGLAGKTAYEQYF

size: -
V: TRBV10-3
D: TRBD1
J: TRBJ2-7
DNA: TGTGCCACCATTGCAGGGGGCCGCGAGCAGTACTTC
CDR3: CATIAGGREQYF

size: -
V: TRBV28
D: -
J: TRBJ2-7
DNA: TGTGCCAGCACTAGAGGGACAACCTGGGGTGGCGAGCAGTACTTC
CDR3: CASTRGTTWGGEQYF

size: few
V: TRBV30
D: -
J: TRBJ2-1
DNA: TGTGCCTGGATAAGAGACTCCCACAATGAGCAGTTCTTC
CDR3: CAWIRDSHNEQFF

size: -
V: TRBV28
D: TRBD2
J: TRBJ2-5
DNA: TGTGCCAGCAGCACAGCGGGGATGGAGACCCAGTACTTC
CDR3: CASSTAGMETQYF

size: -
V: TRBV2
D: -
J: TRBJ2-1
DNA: TGTGCCAGCACCCCTGCGGACGGGAGAGGGAATGAGCAGTTCTTC
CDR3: CASTPADGRGNEQFF

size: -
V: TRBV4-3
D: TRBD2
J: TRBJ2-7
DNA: TGCGCCAGCAGCCAAGAGACTAGCGGGAGGGACGAGCAGTACTTC
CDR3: CASSQETSGRDEQYF

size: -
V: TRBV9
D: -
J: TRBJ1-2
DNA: TGTGCCAGCAGCGATCCATTCAACTATGGCTACACCTTC
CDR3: CASSDPFNYGYTF

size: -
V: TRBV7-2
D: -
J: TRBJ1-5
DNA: TGTGCCAGCAGCTTAGAACGCGGGTACAATCAGCCCCAGCATTTT
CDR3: CASSLERGYNQPQHF

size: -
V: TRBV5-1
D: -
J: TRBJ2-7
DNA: TGCGCCAGCAGCTTGGGGGGAGCGGGTGAGCAGTACTTC
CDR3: CASSLGGAGEQYF

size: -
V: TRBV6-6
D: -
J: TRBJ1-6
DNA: TGTGCCAGCAGCCCCGGGGGGAGCTCCTATAATTCACCCCTCCACTTT
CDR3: CASSPGGSSYNSPLHF

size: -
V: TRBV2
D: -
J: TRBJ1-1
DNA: TGTGCCAGCAGCGTTCAGGGGTATACTGAAGCTTTCTTT
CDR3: CASSVQGYTEAFF

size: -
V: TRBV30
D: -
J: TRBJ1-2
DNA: TGTGCCTGGAGTGATGAGACTGCATACACCTTC
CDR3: CAWSDETAYTF

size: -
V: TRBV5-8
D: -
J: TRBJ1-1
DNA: TGTGCCAGCAGCCGAGGGGGTAAGGACACTGAAGCTTTCTTT
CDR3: CASSRGGKDTEAFF

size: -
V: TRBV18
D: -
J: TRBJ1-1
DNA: TGTGCCAGCTCACGCGATGATAGAAGGAACACTGAAGCTTTCTTT
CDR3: CASSRDDRRNTEAFF

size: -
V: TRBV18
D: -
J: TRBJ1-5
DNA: TGTGCCAGCTCGGGGCTCGGACAGAACAATCAGCCCCAGCATTTT
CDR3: CASSGLGQNNQPQHF

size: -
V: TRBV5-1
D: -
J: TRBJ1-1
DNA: TGCGCCAGCAGCTCCCTAACGACAGACATGAACACTGAAGCTTTCTTT
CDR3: CASSSLTTDMNTEAFF